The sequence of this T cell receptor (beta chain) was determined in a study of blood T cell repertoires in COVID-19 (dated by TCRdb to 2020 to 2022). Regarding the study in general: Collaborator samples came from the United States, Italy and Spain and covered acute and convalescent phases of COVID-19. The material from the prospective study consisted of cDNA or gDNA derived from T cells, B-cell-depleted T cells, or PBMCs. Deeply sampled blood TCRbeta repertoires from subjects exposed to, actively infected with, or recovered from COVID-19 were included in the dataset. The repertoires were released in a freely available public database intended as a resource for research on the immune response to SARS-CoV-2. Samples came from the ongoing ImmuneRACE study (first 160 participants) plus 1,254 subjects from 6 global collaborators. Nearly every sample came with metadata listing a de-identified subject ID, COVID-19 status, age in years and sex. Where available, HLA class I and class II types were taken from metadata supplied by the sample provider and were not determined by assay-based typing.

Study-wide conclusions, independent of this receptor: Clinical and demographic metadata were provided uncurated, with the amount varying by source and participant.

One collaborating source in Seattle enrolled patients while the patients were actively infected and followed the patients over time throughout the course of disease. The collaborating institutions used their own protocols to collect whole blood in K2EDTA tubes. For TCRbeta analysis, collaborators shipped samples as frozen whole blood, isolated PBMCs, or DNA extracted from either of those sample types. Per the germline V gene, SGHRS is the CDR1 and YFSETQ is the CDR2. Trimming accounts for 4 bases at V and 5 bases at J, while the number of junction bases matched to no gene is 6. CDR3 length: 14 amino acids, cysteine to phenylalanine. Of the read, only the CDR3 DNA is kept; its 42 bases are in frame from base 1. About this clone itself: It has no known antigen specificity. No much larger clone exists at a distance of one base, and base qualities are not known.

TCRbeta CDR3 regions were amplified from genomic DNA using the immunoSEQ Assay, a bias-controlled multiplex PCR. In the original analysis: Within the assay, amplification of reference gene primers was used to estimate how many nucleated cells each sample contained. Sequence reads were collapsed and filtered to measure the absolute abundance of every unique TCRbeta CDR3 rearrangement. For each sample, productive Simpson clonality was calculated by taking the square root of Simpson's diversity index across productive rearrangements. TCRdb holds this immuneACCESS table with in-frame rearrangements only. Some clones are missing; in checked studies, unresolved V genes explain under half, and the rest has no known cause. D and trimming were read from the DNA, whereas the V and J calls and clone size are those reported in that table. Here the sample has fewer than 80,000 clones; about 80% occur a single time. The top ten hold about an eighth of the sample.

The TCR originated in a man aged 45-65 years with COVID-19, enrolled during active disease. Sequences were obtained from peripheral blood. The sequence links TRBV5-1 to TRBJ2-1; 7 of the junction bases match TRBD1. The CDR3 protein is CASSTNRGHNEQFF. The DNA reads TGCGCCAGCAGCACAAACAGGGGTCACAATGAGCAGTTCTTC.